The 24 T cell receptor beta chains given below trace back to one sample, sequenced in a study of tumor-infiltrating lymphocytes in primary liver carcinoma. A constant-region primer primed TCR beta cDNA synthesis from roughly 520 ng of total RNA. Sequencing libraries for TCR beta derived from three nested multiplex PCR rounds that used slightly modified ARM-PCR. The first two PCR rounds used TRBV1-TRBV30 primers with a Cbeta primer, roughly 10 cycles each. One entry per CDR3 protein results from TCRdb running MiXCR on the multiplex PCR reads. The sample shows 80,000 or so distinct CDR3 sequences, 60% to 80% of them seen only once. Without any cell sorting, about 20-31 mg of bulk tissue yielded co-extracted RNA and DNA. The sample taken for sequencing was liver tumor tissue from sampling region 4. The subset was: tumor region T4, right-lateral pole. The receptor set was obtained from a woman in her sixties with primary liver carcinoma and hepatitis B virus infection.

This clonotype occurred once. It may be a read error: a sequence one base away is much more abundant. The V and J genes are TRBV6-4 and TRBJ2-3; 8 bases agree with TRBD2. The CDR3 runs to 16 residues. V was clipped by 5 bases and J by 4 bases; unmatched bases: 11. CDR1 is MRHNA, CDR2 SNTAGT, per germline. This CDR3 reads CASSNRTAGEADTQYF. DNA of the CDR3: TGTGCCAGCAGTAACAGAACAGCGGGAGAGGCAGATACGCAGTATTTT.

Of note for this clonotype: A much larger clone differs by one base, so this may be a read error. Written as DNA, the CDR3 is TGTGCCCGGAGTGTAGGACTAGCCGCAGATACGCAGTATTTT. Translation: CARSVGLAADTQYF. This sequence joins TRBV30 and TRBJ2-3; 8 nucleotides match TRBD2. Germline loops: CDR1 GTSNPN, CDR2 SVGIG (reference sequence). CDR3 size: 14 residues.

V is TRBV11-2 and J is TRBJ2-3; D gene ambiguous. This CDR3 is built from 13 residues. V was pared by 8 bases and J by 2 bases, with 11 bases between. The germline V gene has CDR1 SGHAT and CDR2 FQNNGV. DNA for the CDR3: TGTGCCAGCGGCCTCCTAGTCACAGATACGCAGTATTTT. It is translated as CASGLLVTDTQYF.

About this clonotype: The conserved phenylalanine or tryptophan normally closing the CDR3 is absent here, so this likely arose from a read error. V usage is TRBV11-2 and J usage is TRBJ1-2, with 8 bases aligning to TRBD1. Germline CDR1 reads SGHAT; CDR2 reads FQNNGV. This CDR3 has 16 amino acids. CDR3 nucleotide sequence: TGTGTCAGCAGCATGGCCTCCGGGACAGGACGCTATGGCTACACCGTC. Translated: CVSSMASGTGRYGYTV.

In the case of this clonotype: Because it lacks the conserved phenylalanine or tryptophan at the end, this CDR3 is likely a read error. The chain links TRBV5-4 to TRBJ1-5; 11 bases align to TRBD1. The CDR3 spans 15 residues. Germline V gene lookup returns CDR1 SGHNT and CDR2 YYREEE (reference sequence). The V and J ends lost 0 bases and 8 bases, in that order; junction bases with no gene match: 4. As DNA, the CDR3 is TGTGCCAGCAGCTTGGGGACAGGGGGCAACAAGCCCCAGCATCTT. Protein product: CASSLGTGGNKPQHL.

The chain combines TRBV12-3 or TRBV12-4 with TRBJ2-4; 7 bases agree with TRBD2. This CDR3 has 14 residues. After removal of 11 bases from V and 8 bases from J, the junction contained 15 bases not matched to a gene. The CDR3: CAGAWGGSVDIQYF. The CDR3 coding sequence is TGTGCCGGTGCCTGGGGCGGGAGTGTGGACATTCAGTACTTC.

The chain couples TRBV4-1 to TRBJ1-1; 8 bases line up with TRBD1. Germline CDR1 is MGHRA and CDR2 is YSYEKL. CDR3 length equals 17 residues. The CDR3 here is CVSSQASTGGMGTEAFF. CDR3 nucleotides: TGCGTCAGTAGTCAAGCGTCCACAGGGGGTATGGGTACTGAAGCTTTCTTT.

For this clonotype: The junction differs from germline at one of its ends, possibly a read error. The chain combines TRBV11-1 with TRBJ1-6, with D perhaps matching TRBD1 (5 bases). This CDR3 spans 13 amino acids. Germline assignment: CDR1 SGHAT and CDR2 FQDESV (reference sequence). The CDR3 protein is CGSSRTLVSPLHF. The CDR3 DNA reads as TGTGGCAGCAGCCGGACACTGGTCTCACCCCTTCACTTT.

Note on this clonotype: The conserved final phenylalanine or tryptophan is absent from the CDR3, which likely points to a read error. The CDR3 DNA reads as TGTGCTAGTGATCTTCTTCTCGGGACAGCGGGCTACGAGCAGTACCTC. It yields the protein CASDLLLGTAGYEQYL. This chain uses TRBV12-5 with TRBJ2-7; maybe TRBD1 (7 bases). Per the germline V gene, CDR1 is LGHNT and CDR2 is FRNRAP. The CDR3 is 16 residues long. Trimming removed 7 bases from V and 3 bases from J, with 22 bases in between.

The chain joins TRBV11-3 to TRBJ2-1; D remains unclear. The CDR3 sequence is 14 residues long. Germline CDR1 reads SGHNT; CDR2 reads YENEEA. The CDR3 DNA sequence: TGTGCAAACAGCTTAGGCGTGAGCACTAATGAGCAGTTCTTC. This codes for CANSLGVSTNEQFF.

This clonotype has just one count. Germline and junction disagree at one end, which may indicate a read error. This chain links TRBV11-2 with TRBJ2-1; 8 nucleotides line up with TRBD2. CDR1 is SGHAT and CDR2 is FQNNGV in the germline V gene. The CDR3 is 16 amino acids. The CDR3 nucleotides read TGTGCCAGCAGCCCCGGGCTAGCGGGCGATTACGATGGGCAGTCCTTC. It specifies CASSPGLAGDYDGQSF.

The CDR3 sequence is CASSLRPGQRFYNGHFF. In DNA form, the CDR3 reads TGTGCCAGCAGCTTACGACCTGGACAGAGATTCTACAATGGGCACTTCTTC. The genes are TRBV11-2 and TRBJ2-1; D possibly corresponds to TRBD1 (6 bases). Trimming removed 2 bases at V and 16 bases at J, with 30 bases between. The CDR3 has 17 amino acids. Germline CDR1 is SGHAT and CDR2 is FQNNGV.

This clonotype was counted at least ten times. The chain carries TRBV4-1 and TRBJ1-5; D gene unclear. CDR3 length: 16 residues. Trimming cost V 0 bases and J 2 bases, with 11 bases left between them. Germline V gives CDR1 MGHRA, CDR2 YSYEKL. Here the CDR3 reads CASSQDGGKGNQPQHF. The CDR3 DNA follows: TGCGCCAGCAGCCAAGATGGAGGGAAGGGCAATCAGCCCCAGCATTTT.

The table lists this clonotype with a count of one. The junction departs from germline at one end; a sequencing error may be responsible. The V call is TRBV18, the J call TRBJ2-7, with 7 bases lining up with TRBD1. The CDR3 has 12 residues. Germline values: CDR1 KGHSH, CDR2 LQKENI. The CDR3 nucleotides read TGTGCCAGCTCAACAGGGGCCTACGAGCACTACTTC. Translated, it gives CASSTGAYEHYF.

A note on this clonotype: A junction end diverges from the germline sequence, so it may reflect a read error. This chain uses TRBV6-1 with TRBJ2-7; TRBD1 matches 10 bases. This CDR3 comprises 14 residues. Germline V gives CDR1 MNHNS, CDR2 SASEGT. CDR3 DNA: TGTGCCAGCACCCAGACAGGGGGCCAATACGGGCAGTGCTTC. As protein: CASTQTGGQYGQCF.

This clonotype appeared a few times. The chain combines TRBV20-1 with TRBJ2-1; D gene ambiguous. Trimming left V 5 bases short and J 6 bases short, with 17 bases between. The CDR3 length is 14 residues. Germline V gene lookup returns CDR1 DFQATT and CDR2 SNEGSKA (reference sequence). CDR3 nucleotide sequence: TGCAGTGCTTTCGGAACCCACGCCTTCAATGAGCAGTTCTTC. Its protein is CSAFGTHAFNEQFF.

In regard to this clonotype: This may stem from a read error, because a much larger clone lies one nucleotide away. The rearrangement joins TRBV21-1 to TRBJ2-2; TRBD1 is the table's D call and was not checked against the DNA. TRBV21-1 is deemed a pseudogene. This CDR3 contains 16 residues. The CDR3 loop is CASSNAWPGIWRELFF. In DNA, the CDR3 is TGTGCCAGCAGCAATGCATGGCCAGGGATTTGGCGGGAGCTGTTTTTT.

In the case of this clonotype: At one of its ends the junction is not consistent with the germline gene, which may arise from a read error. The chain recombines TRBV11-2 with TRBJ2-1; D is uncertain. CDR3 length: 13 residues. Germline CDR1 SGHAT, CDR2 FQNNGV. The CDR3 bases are TGTGCCAGCAGCTTAGGGAACATCAATAAGCAGTTCTTC. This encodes CASSLGNINKQFF.

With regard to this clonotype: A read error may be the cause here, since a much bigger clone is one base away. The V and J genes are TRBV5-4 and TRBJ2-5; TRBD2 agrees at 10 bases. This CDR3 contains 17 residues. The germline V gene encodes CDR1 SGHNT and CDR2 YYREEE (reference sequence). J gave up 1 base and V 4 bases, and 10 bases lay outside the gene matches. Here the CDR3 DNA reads TGTGCCAGCAGCAAGGGACTAGCGAGTGGGGTCCAAGAGACCCAGTACTTC. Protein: CASSKGLASGVQETQYF.

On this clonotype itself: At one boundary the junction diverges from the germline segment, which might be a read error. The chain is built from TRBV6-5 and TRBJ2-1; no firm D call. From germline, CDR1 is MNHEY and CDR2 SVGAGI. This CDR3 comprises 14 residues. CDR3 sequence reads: CTSTPWGGDNEQFF. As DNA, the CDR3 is TGTACCAGCACCCCTTGGGGTGGGGACAATGAGCAGTTCTTC.

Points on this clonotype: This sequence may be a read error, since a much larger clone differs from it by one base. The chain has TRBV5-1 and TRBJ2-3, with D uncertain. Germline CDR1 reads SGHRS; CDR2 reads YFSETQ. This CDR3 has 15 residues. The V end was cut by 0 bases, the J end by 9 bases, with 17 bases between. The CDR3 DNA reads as TGCGCCAGCAGCTTGGAGTGCCTAGTTTTGGGCACGCAGTATTTT. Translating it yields CASSLECLVLGTQYF.

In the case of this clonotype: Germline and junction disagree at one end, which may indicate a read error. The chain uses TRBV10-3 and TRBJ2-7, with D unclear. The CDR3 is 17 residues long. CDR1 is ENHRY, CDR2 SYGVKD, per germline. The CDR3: CAISESPTFSKTYVQYF. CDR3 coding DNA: TGTGCCATCAGTGAGTCACCTACTTTTTCTAAGACCTACGTGCAGTACTTC.

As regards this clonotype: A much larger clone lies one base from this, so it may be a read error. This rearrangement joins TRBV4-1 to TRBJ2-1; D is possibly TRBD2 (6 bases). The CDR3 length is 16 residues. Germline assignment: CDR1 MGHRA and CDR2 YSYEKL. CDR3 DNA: TGCGCCAGCAGCAGCGGGCCTGGTAGCTCCTACAATGAGCAGTCCTTC. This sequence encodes CASSSGPGSSYNEQSF.

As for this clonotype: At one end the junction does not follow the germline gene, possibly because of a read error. The CDR3 loop reads CASSPYDQGAGYGYTF. The CDR3 DNA sequence: TGTGCCAGCAGTCCATACGACCAGGGGGCCGGCTATGGGTACACCTTC. V and J are TRBV14 and TRBJ1-2; TRBD1 matches at 8 bases. Germline CDR1 SGHDN, CDR2 FVKESK. CDR3 length: 16 residues.